These 2 T cell receptor beta chains came from one sample sequenced in a study of blood T cell repertoires in COVID-19. Sequenced by immunoSEQ multiplex PCR; TCRdb stores in-frame clones only, minus some. This table has under 150,000 clones, about 77% appearing once. Sequenced: peripheral blood. The receptors originated from an elderly man with acute or convalescent COVID-19.

At least ten counts were recorded for this clone. The chain couples TRBV9 to TRBJ1-2; D possibly corresponds to TRBD1 (5 bases). Germline V gene lookup returns CDR1 SGDLS and CDR2 YYNGEE. V dropped 3 bases and J dropped 2 bases, with 8 bases sitting between them. The CDR3 length is 13 residues. The CDR3 DNA reads as TGTGCCAGCAGCGACCCAGGGAACTATGGCTACACCTTC. This gives the protein CASSDPGNYGYTF.

The CDR3 loop reads CASSSWGQGAPRETQYF. DNA of the CDR3: TGTGCCAGCAGCTCCTGGGGACAGGGAGCGCCTAGGGAGACCCAGTACTTC. V is TRBV7-9 and J is TRBJ2-5, with 9 bases that match TRBD1. CDR3 length: 17 residues. Germline CDR1 and CDR2: SEHNR and FQNEAQ (reference sequence). The junction had 14 bases not matched to a gene; V was cut back by 4 bases and J by 5 bases.